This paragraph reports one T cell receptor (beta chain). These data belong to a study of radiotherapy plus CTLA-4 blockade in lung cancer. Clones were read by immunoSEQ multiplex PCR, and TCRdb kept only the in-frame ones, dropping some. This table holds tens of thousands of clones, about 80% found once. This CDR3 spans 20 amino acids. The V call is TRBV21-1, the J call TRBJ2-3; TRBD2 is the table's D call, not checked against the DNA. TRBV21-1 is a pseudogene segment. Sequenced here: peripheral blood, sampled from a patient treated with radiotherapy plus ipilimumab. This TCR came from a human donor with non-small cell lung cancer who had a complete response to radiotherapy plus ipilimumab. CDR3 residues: CASTKRVGGKGLARTDTQYF. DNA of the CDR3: TGTGCCAGCACCAAAAGGGTGGGGGGAAAGGGACTAGCCCGCACAGATACGCAGTATTTT.